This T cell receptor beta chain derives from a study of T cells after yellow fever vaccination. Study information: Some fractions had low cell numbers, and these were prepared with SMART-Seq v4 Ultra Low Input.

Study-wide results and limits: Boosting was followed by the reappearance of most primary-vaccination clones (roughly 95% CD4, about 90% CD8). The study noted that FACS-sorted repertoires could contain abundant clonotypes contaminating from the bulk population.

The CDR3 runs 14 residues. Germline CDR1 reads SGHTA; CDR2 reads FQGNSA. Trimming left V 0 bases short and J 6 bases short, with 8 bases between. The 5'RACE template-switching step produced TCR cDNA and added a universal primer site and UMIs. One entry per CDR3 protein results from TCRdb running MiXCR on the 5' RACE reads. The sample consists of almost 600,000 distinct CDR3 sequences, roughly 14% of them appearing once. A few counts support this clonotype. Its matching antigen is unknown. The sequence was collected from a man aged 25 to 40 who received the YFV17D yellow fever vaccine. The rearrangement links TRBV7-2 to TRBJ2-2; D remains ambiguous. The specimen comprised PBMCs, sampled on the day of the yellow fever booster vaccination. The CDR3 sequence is CASSLATRPGELFF. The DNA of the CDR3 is TGTGCCAGCAGCTTAGCGACGAGGCCCGGGGAGCTGTTTTTT.